These 22 T cell receptor beta chains were sequenced from one sample in a study of cytomegalovirus exposure and HLA in healthy donors. The PCR used 60 Vbeta and 13 Jbeta primers. TCRdb's copy holds only in-frame clones and misses some; the assay was immunoSEQ multiplex PCR. Of about 100,000 clones detected, 75% appear once; the ten largest clones hold about 4.3%. The sequencing input was PBMCs. The receptors derive from a young woman in good health and CMV-seropositive.

This clone has a handful of counts. The chain recombines TRBV30 with TRBJ2-7; possible D gene TRBD1, 5 bases. CDR3 size: 12 residues. The germline V gene encodes CDR1 GTSNPN and CDR2 SVGIG (reference sequence). V was clipped by 3 bases and J by 0 bases, with 6 bases between them. The CDR3 nucleotides read TGTGCCTGGAGGACAGTCTCCTACGAGCAGTACTTC. Translation: CAWRTVSYEQYF. The complete variable domain, with remaining parts taken from reference TRBV30 and TRBJ2-7, reads SQTIHQWPATLVQPVGSPLSLECTVEGTSNPNLYWYRQAAGRGLQLLFYSVGIGQISSEVPQNLSASRPQDRQFILSSKKLLLSDSGFYLCAWRTVSYEQYFGPGTRLTVT.

V is TRBV9 and J is TRBJ2-3, with 8 bases matching TRBD1. The CDR3 runs to 14 residues. The germline CDR1 and CDR2 sequences are SGDLS and YYNGEE. The junction had 3 bases not matched to a gene; V was cut back by 2 bases and J by 4 bases. This chain's CDR3 is CASSVRQGSDTQYF. In DNA, the CDR3 is TGTGCCAGCAGCGTTAGACAGGGGTCAGATACGCAGTATTTT.

The DNA for the CDR3 is TGTGCCAGCAGTTACTCGGGGACAGGGACTGAAGCTTTCTTT. It specifies CASSYSGTGTEAFF. This sequence joins TRBV6-5 and TRBJ1-1; 9 nucleotides line up with TRBD1. CDR1 is MNHEY and CDR2 is SVGAGI in the germline V gene. The CDR3 spans 14 residues. J lost 5 bases, V lost 0 bases, and 1 base had no gene match.

This clone showed up just once. CDR3 coding DNA: TGCGCCAGCAGAGGCGGACAGGGGAACACCGGGGAGCTGTTTTTT. Residues: CASRGGQGNTGELFF. This chain connects TRBV5-1 to TRBJ2-2; 8 bases fit TRBD1. The germline gives CDR1 SGHRS, CDR2 YFSETQ. CDR3 length: 15 residues. With V trimmed by 5 bases and J by 1 base, 4 bases remained unmatched.

The chain carries TRBV28 and TRBJ2-5, with 7 bases fitting TRBD2. The germline gives CDR1 MDHEN, CDR2 SYDVKM. The CDR3 has 14 amino acids. Trimming at V came to 3 bases and at J to 4 bases, leaving 5 bases not matched to a gene. CDR3 in amino acids: CASSFLRERETQYF. The CDR3 region has the DNA TGTGCCAGCAGTTTCCTGCGGGAGCGAGAGACCCAGTACTTC.

V is TRBV9 and J is TRBJ2-3; 15 nucleotides align to TRBD2. Germline trimming cut 8 bases from V and 0 bases from J; bases unmatched to any gene: 10. Per germline, CDR1 SGDLS and CDR2 YYNGEE. This CDR3 region has 18 residues. In DNA, the CDR3 is TGTGCCAGTAGTTCACCGGGACTAGCGGGAGGAAGCACAGATACGCAGTATTTT. This translates into CASSSPGLAGGSTDTQYF.

This rearrangement joins TRBV7-2 to TRBJ2-3; no clear D gene. With 4 bases removed from V and 2 bases from J, the gap between germline ends came to 4 bases. Germline V CDR1 and CDR2: SGHTA, FQGNSA. This CDR3 contains 12 residues. The CDR3 bases are TGTGCCAGCAGCTACTCCACAGATACGCAGTATTTT. This sequence encodes CASSYSTDTQYF.

V gene TRBV27 combines with J gene TRBJ2-1; 12 bases are a match to TRBD2. Germline-derived CDR1 and CDR2 are MNHEY and SMNVEV (reference sequence). This CDR3 is built from 18 residues. V gave up 4 bases and J gave up 10 bases; unmatched junction bases: 17. Written as DNA, the CDR3 is TGTGCCAGCAGTTCCCCTTTACGCCGGACTAGCGGGAACTTAGAGCAGTTCTTC. It encodes CASSSPLRRTSGNLEQFF.

This rearrangement joins TRBV10-3 to TRBJ1-1, with 11 nucleotides matching TRBD1. This CDR3 comprises 13 residues. The J segment lost 4 bases and the V segment lost 9 bases, leaving 4 bases of the junction unmatched. Germline values: CDR1 ENHRY, CDR2 SYGVKD. The CDR3 region is CAILGQGGTEAFF. In DNA, the CDR3 is TGTGCCATTCTGGGACAGGGGGGCACTGAAGCTTTCTTT.

This clone occurred a few times. The V and J genes are TRBV18 and TRBJ2-1; 9 nucleotides line up with TRBD1. Germline trimming cut 3 bases from V and 6 bases from J; bases unmatched to any gene: 9. This CDR3 spans 16 amino acids. Germline V lookup: CDR1 KGHSH, CDR2 LQKENI. CDR3 in DNA: TGTGCCAGCTCACCCCCGGGACAGGGCCCGGGCAATGAGCAGTTCTTC. Residues: CASSPPGQGPGNEQFF.

This clone showed up just a few times. This chain connects TRBV19 to TRBJ1-4; a weak D match, TRBD1 (5 bases). The germline gives CDR1 LNHDA, CDR2 SQIVND (reference sequence). The CDR3 has 13 amino acids. V gave up 8 bases and J gave up 8 bases, with 15 bases separating them. CDR3 in DNA: TGTGCCAGTTCAGGGTGGCCGGGCGAAAAACTGTTTTTT. Its translation is CASSGWPGEKLFF.

The chain is built from TRBV6-5 and TRBJ2-3, with D possibly TRBD2 on 6 matching bases. This CDR3 has 15 residues. Trimming stripped 0 bases from V and 0 bases from J, with 7 bases between. Germline loops: CDR1 MNHEY, CDR2 SVGAGI. This chain's CDR3 is CASSYSGTSTDTQYF. DNA for the CDR3: TGTGCCAGCAGTTACTCAGGGACTAGCACAGATACGCAGTATTTT.

This chain connects TRBV9 to TRBJ2-5; D unresolved. The CDR3 runs 13 residues. CDR1 and CDR2 from the germline V gene are SGDLS and YYNGEE. V was cut by 0 bases and J by 2 bases, with 5 bases left in between. The CDR3 reads CASSVGGQETQYF. CDR3 nucleotides: TGTGCCAGCAGCGTAGGAGGTCAAGAGACCCAGTACTTC.

This clone was found a few times. The chain links TRBV20-1 to TRBJ2-1, with TRBD2 matching over 8 bases. Germline V gives CDR1 DFQATT, CDR2 SNEGSKA (reference sequence). Germline trimming cut 6 bases from V and 7 bases from J; bases unmatched to any gene: 2. The CDR3 spans 11 residues. The CDR3 reads CSAREGNEQFF. CDR3 nucleotide sequence: TGCAGTGCCCGGGAGGGTAATGAGCAGTTCTTC.

This clone has only a few counts. This chain connects TRBV5-1 to TRBJ2-5, with 10 bases lining up with TRBD1. Germline CDR1 SGHRS, CDR2 YFSETQ. CDR3 size: 15 residues. The V segment lost 0 bases and the J segment 6 bases; nucleotides outside the gene matches: 5. Here the CDR3 reads CASSLEGQGRKTQYF. CDR3 DNA sequence: TGCGCCAGCAGCTTGGAGGGACAGGGGAGGAAGACCCAGTACTTC.

The rearrangement uses TRBV5-6 and TRBJ2-7, with a weak D call TRBD2 (6 bases). Germline V gene sequence: CDR1 SGHDT, CDR2 YYEEEE. The CDR3 has 15 residues. V lost 0 bases and J lost 4, with 14 bases in between. CDR3 loop: CASSLGDSPFYEQYF. The CDR3 nucleotides read TGTGCCAGCAGCTTGGGGGACTCTCCCTTTTACGAGCAGTACTTC.

This clone was seen a handful of times. V gene TRBV6-1 combines with J gene TRBJ2-7; possible D gene TRBD1, 5 bases. The ends were cut back, 4 bases at V and 0 bases at J, with 7 bases in the middle. This CDR3 is 13 amino acids long. Germline V gives CDR1 MNHNS, CDR2 SASEGT. The CDR3 DNA follows: TGTGCCAGCAGTGGGACAAGCTCCTACGAGCAGTACTTC. Its translation is CASSGTSSYEQYF.

The chain uses TRBV6-5 and TRBJ2-5; 9 bases align to TRBD1. CDR1 is MNHEY, CDR2 SVGAGI, per germline. The CDR3 sequence is 15 residues long. The J segment lost 4 bases and the V segment lost 0 bases, leaving 3 bases of the junction unmatched. Here the CDR3 DNA reads TGTGCCAGCAGTTACTCCACAGGGGGCGGAGAGACCCAGTACTTC. Encoded protein: CASSYSTGGGETQYF.

V is TRBV7-9 and J is TRBJ2-3; tentative D call: TRBD2 (5 bases). CDR3 size: 16 residues. V lost 2 bases, J lost 5 bases, and 17 bases lay in between. Germline V gene sequence: CDR1 SEHNR, CDR2 FQNEAQ (reference sequence). The CDR3 reads CASSLFGEPQGDTQYF. CDR3 nucleotide sequence: TGTGCCAGCAGCTTATTTGGGGAGCCCCAAGGAGATACGCAGTATTTT. The whole variable domain, remainder taken from reference TRBV7-9 and TRBJ2-3, is DTGVSQNPRHKITKRGQNVTFRCDPISEHNRLYWYRQTLGQGPEFLTYFQNEAQLEKSRLLSDRFSAERPKGSFSTLEIQRTEQGDSAMYLCASSLFGEPQGDTQYFGPGTRLTVL.

As to this clone: Distinct nucleotide sequences in the sample also encode this CDR3. The chain carries TRBV20-1 and TRBJ1-2; D not certain. CDR3 length equals 9 residues. Germline CDR1 reads DFQATT; CDR2 reads SNEGSKA (reference sequence). Trimming stripped 5 bases from V and 7 bases from J, with 5 bases between. The CDR3 loop is CSASGGYTF. For the CDR3, the DNA is TGCAGTGCTTCAGGTGGCTACACCTTC.

This sequence joins TRBV2 and TRBJ2-5; weak D call: TRBD2 (5 bases). The CDR3 runs to 11 residues. The germline V and J ends were trimmed by 7 bases and 4 bases, with 7 bases remaining between them. CDR1 is SNHLY, CDR2 FYNNEI, per germline. CDR3 loop: CASTSRETQYF. Here the CDR3 DNA reads TGTGCCAGCACTAGCAGAGAGACCCAGTACTTC.

This sequence joins TRBV5-5 and TRBJ1-1; D unclear. This CDR3 contains 13 residues. Germline values: CDR1 SGHKS, CDR2 YYEKEE (reference sequence). The germline V and J ends were trimmed by 6 bases and 1 base, with 10 bases remaining between them. In DNA form, the CDR3 reads TGTGCCAGCACGGGGTCGGGGAACACTGAAGCTTTCTTT. Translated, it gives CASTGSGNTEAFF.